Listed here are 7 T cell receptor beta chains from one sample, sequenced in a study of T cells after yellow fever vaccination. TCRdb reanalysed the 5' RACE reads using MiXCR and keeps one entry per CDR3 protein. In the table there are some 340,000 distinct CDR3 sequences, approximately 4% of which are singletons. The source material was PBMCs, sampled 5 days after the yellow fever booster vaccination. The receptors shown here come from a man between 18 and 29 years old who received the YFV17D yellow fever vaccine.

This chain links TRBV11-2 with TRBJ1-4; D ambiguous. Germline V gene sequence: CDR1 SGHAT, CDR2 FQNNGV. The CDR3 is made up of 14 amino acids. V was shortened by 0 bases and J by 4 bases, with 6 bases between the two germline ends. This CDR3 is CASSLENFNEKLFF. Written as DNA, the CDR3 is TGTGCCAGCAGCTTAGAGAACTTTAATGAAAAACTGTTTTTT.

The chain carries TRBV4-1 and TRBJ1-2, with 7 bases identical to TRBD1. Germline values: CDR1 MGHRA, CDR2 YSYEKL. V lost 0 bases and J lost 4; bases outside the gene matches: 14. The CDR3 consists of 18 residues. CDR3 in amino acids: CASSQERINRGTGYGYTF. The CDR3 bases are TGCGCCAGCAGCCAAGAGAGAATTAACAGGGGAACGGGCTATGGCTACACCTTC.

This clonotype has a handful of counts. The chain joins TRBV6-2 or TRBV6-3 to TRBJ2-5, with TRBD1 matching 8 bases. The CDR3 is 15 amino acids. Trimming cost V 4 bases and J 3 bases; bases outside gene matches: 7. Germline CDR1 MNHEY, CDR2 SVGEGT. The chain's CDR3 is CASSFKRTGKETQYF. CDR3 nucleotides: TGTGCCAGCAGTTTTAAAAGGACAGGGAAAGAGACCCAGTACTTC.

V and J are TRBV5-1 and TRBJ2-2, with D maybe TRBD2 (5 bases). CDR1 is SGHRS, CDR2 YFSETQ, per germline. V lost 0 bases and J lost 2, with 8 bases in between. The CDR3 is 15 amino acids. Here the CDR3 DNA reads TGCGCCAGCAGCTTGGCTAGCCAAAACACCGGGGAGCTGTTTTTT. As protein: CASSLASQNTGELFF.

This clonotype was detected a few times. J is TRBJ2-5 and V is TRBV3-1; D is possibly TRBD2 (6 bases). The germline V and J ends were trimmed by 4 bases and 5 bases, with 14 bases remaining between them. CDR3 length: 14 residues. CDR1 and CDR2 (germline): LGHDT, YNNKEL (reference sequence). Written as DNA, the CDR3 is TGTGCCAGCAGCCTCATGACTAGAACGGAGACCCAGTACTTC. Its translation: CASSLMTRTETQYF.

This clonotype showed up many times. CDR3 DNA sequence: TGCGCCAGCAGCTTGGATAGAGCGGGGTCGCAGTATTTT. Translation gives CASSLDRAGSQYF. The rearrangement uses TRBV5-1 and TRBJ2-3, with TRBD2 matching over 7 bases. Germline V gene lookup returns CDR1 SGHRS and CDR2 YFSETQ. Trimming cost V 0 bases and J 10 bases; bases outside gene matches: 5. The CDR3 covers 13 residues.

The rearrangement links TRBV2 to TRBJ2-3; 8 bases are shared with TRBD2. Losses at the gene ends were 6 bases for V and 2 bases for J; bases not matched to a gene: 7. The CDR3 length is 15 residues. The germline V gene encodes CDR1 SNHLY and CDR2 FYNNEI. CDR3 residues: CASSAGTRATDTQYF. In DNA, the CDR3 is TGTGCCAGCAGCGCCGGGACTAGAGCCACAGATACGCAGTATTTT.